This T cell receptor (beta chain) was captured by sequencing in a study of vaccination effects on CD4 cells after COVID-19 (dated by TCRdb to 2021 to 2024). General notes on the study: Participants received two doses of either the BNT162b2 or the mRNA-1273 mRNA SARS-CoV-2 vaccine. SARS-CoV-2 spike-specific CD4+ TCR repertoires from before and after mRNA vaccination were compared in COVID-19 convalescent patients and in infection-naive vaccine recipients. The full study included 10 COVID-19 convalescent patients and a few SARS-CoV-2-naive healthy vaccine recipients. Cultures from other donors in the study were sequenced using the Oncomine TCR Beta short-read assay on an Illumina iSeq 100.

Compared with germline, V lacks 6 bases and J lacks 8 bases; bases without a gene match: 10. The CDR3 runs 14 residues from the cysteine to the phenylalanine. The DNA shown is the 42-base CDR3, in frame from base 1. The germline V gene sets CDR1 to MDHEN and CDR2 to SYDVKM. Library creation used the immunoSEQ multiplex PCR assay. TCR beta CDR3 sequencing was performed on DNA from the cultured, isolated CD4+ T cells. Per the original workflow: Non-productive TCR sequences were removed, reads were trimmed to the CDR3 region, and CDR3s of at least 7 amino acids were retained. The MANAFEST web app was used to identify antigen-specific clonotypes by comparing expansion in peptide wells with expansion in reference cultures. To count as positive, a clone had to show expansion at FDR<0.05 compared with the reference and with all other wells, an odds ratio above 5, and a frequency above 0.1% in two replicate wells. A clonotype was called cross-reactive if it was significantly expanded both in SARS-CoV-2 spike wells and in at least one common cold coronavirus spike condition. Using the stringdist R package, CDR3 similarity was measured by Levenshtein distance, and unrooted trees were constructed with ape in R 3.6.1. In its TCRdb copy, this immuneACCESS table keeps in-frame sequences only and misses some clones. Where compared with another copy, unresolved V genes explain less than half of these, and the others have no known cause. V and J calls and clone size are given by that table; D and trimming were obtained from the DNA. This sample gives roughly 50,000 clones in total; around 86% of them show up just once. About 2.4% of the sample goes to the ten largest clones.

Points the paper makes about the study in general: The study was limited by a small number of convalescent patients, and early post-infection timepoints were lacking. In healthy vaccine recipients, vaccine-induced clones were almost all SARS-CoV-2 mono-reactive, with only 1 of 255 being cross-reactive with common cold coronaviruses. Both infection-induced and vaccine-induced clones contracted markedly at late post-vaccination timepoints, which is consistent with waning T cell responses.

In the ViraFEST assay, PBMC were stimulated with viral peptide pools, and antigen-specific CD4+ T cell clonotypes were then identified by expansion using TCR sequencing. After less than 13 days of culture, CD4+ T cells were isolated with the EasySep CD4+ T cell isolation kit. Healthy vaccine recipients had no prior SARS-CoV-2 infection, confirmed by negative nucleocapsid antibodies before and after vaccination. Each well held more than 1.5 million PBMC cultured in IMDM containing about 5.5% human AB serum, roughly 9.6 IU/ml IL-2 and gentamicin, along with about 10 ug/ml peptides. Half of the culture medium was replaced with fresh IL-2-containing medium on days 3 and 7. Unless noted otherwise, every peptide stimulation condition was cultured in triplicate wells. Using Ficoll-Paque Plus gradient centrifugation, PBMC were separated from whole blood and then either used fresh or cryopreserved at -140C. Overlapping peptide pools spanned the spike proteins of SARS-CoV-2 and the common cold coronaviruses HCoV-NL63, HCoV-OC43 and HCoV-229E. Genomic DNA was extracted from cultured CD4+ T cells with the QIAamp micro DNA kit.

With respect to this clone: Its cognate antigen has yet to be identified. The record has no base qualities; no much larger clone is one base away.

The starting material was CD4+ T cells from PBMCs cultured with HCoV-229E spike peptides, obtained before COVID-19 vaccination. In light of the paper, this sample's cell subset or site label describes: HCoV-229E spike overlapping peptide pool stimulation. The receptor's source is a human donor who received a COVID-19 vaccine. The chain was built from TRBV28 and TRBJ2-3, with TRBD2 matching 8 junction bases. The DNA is TGTGCCAGCAGGCCCGCGGGGGGCATGTTTACGCAGTATTTT. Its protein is CASRPAGGMFTQYF.